The 10 T cell receptor beta chains reported below all come from one sample, sequenced in a study of T cell changes during pregnancy in multiple sclerosis. The protocol was immunoSEQ multiplex PCR, while the TCRdb copy is restricted to in-frame clones and leaves out a portion. The sample lists 35,000 to 45,000 clones, under 90% seen once, with around 4.7% in the top ten. Sequencing was performed on peripheral blood, taken in the second trimester of pregnancy. These receptors were obtained from a female donor in good health, enrolled as a control in a pregnancy study.

The chain combines TRBV12-5 with TRBJ2-7, with TRBD2 identical over 9 bases. In germline, CDR1 is LGHNT, CDR2 FRNRAP. J was trimmed by 4 bases and V by 5 bases; bases with no gene match: 6. CDR3 length: 14 amino acids. CDR3 sequence: CASGQGLAMYEQYF. The CDR3 region has the DNA TGTGCTAGTGGTCAGGGACTAGCCATGTACGAGCAGTACTTC.

This chain uses TRBV7-2 with TRBJ1-2; no clear D. Germline values: CDR1 SGHTA, CDR2 FQGNSA. V lost 5 bases and J lost 2, with 12 bases in between. The CDR3 runs 14 residues. This CDR3 is CASSPAAGNYGYTF. The CDR3 DNA is TGTGCCAGCAGCCCCGCCGCCGGGAACTATGGCTACACCTTC.

This chain uses TRBV6-1 with TRBJ2-7, with 7 bases matching TRBD2. CDR3 length: 14 amino acids. With V trimmed by 8 bases and J by 1 base, 8 bases remained unmatched. Germline CDR1 MNHNS, CDR2 SASEGT. The CDR3 loop is CASGRPGGSYEQYF. The CDR3 DNA reads as TGTGCCAGCGGGCGCCCCGGGGGGTCCTACGAGCAGTACTTC.

The chain recombines TRBV5-1 with TRBJ2-2, with TRBD2 matching over 13 bases. The length of the CDR3 is 18 residues. Germline V lookup: CDR1 SGHRS, CDR2 YFSETQ. Trimming at V came to 3 bases and at J to 4 bases, leaving 9 bases not matched to a gene. The CDR3 loop reads CASSSPLAGGPGTGELFF. CDR3 nucleotides: TGCGCCAGCAGCTCCCCACTAGCGGGAGGGCCGGGCACCGGGGAGCTGTTTTTT.

This clone showed up just once. The chain recombines TRBV7-2 with TRBJ1-5; TRBD1 aligns across 9 bases. V was pared by 2 bases and J by 9 bases, with 11 bases of the junction left unmatched. The CDR3 runs 16 residues. Germline-derived CDR1 and CDR2 are SGHTA and FQGNSA. The CDR3 protein is CASSLSTGTGTGPQHF. CDR3 DNA: TGTGCCAGCAGCTTATCAACCGGGACAGGGACGGGGCCCCAGCATTTT.

The chain links TRBV5-1 to TRBJ2-7; 7 bases fit TRBD2. Losses at the gene ends were 2 bases for V and 6 bases for J; bases not matched to a gene: 5. This CDR3 region has 13 residues. Germline V gene lookup returns CDR1 SGHRS and CDR2 YFSETQ. The CDR3 here is CASSFKTGGEQYF. The CDR3 region has the DNA TGCGCCAGCAGCTTTAAAACGGGGGGCGAGCAGTACTTC.

The V call is TRBV5-6, the J call TRBJ1-5, with D perhaps TRBD1 (5 bases). Germline V gene lookup returns CDR1 SGHDT and CDR2 YYEEEE. Trimming left V 0 bases short and J 9 bases short, with 7 bases between. This CDR3 comprises 12 residues. This CDR3 reads CASSLGGTPQHF. DNA for the CDR3: TGTGCCAGCAGCTTGGGGGGCACGCCCCAGCATTTT.

The chain has TRBV19 and TRBJ2-2; D may be TRBD1 (6 bases). V was shortened by 3 bases and J by 0 bases, with 14 bases between the two germline ends. CDR1 is LNHDA, CDR2 SQIVND, per germline (reference sequence). The CDR3 extends over 17 amino acids. The CDR3 loop reads CASSIGFRGANTGELFF. CDR3 nucleotides: TGTGCCAGTAGTATTGGGTTCAGGGGTGCGAACACCGGGGAGCTGTTTTTT.

The V call is TRBV30, the J call TRBJ2-7, with TRBD2 identical over 12 bases. V was pared by 0 bases and J by 9 bases, with 9 bases of the junction left unmatched. The CDR3 spans 15 residues. Germline lookup yields CDR1 GTSNPN and CDR2 SVGIG (reference sequence). CDR3 bases: TGTGCCTGGAGTGTAGGGACTAGCGGGCTCAGCGGGCAGTACTTC. It codes for CAWSVGTSGLSGQYF. The entire variable domain, with the rest obtained from reference TRBV30 and TRBJ2-7, is as follows: SQTIHQWPATLVQPVGSPLSLECTVEGTSNPNLYWYRQAAGRGLQLLFYSVGIGQISSEVPQNLSASRPQDRQFILSSKKLLLSDSGFYLCAWSVGTSGLSGQYFGPGTRLTVT.

The gene calls are TRBV11-3 and TRBJ2-1, with 12 nucleotides matching TRBD1. The CDR3 contains 16 residues. V lost 2 bases and J lost 7; bases outside the gene matches: 6. Germline V gene lookup returns CDR1 SGHNT and CDR2 YENEEA. CDR3 protein: CASSLLGTGGMNEQFF. The CDR3 nucleotides read TGTGCCAGCAGCTTACTAGGGACAGGGGGCATGAATGAGCAGTTCTTC.